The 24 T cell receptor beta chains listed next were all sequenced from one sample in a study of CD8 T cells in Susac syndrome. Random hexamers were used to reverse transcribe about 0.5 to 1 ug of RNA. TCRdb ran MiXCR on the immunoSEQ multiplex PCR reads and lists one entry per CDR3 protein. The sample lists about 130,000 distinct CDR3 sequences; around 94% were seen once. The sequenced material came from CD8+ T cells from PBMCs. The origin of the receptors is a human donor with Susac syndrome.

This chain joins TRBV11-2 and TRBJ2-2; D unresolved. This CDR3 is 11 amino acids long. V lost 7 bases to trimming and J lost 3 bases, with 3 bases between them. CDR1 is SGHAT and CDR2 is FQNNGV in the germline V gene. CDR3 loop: CASTHTGELFF. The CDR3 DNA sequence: TGTGCCAGCACCCACACCGGGGAGCTGTTTTTT.

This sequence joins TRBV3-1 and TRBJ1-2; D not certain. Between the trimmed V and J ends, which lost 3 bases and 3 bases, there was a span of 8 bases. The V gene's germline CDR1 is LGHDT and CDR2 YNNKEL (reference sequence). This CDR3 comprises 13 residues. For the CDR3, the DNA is TGTGCCAGCAGCCAGGACCCTGACTATGGCTACACCTTC. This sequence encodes CASSQDPDYGYTF.

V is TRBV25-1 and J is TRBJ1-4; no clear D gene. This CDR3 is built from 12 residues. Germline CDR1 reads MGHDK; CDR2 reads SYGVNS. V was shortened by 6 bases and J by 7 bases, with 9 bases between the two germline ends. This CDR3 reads CASRQWGEKLFF. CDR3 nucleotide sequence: TGTGCCAGCAGACAGTGGGGTGAAAAACTGTTTTTT.

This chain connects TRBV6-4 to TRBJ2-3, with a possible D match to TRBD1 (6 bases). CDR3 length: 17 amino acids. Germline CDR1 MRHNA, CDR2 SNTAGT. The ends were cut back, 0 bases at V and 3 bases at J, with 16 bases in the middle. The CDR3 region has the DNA TGTGCCAGCAGTGACTCTGCCGGTGGCAGGGGAACAGATACGCAGTATTTT. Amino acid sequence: CASSDSAGGRGTDTQYF.

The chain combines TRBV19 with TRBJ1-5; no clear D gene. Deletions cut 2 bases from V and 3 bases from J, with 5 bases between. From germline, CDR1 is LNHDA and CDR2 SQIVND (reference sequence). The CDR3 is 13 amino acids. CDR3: CASSIRHNQPQHF. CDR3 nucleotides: TGTGCCAGTAGTATACGGCACAATCAGCCCCAGCATTTT.

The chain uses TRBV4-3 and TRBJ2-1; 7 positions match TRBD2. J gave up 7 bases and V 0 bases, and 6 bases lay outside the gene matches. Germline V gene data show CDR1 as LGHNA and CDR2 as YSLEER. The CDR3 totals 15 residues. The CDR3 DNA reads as TGCGCCAGCAGCCAAGATCCGGGACTATCAAATGAGCAGTTCTTC. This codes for CASSQDPGLSNEQFF.

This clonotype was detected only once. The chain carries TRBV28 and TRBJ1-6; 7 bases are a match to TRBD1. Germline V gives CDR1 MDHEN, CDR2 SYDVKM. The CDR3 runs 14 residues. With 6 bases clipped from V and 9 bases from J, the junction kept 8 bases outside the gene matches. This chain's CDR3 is CASRLRQGGSPLHF. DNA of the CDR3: TGTGCCAGCAGACTCAGACAGGGCGGTTCACCCCTCCACTTT.

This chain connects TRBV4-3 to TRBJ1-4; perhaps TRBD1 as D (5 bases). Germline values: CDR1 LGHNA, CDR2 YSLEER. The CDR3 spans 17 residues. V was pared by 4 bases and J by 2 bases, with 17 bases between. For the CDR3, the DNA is TGCGCCAGCAGCCCCCTCGGGGGGGAGACTACTAATGAAAAACTGTTTTTT. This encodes CASSPLGGETTNEKLFF.

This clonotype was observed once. This CDR3 reads CASSLVSGGDNEQFF. CDR3 bases: TGTGCCAGCAGCTTAGTTAGCGGGGGGGACAATGAGCAGTTCTTC. The chain carries TRBV11-1 and TRBJ2-1; 11 bases are shared with TRBD2. V lost 1 base and J lost 5; bases outside the gene matches: 1. From germline, CDR1 is SGHAT and CDR2 FQDESV (reference sequence). The CDR3 extends over 15 amino acids. Full variable domain (rest looked up from reference TRBV11-1 and TRBJ2-1): EAEVAQSPRYKITEKSQAVAFWCDPISGHATLYWYRQILGQGPELLVQFQDESVVDDSQLPKDRFSAERLKGVDSTLKIQPAELGDSAMYLCASSLVSGGDNEQFFGPGTRLTVL.

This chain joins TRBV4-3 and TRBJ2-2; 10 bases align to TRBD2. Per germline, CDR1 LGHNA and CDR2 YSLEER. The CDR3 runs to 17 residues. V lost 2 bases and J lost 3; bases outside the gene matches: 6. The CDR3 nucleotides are TGCGCCAGCAGCCAATCGCCTAGCGGGAGAGACACCGGGGAGCTGTTTTTT. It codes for CASSQSPSGRDTGELFF.

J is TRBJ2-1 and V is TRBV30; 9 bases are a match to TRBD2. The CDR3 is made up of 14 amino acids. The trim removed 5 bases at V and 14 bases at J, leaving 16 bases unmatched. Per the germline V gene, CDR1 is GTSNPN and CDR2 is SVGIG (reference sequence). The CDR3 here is CAWETSSGIPQEFF. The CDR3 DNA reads TGTGCCTGGGAAACCTCTAGCGGGATCCCCCAGGAGTTCTTC.

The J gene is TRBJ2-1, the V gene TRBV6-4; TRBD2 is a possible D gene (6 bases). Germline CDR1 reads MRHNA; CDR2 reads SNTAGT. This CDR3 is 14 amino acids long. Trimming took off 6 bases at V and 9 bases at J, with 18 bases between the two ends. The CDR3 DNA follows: TGTGCCAGCAGCCCACGGGACTCCGAGGCTGAGCAGTTCTTC. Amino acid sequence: CASSPRDSEAEQFF.

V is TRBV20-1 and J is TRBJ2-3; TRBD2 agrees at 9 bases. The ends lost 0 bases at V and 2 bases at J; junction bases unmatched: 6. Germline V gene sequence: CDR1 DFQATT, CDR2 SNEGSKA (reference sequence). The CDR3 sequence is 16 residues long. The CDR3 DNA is TGCAGTGCTAGAGATGTAGCGGGAGCCGACACAGATACGCAGTATTTT. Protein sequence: CSARDVAGADTDTQYF.

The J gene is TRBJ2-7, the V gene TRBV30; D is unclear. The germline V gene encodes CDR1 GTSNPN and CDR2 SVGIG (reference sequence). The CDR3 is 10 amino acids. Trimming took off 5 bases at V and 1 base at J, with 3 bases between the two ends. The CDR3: CAWGSYEQYF. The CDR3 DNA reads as TGTGCCTGGGGTTCCTACGAGCAGTACTTC.

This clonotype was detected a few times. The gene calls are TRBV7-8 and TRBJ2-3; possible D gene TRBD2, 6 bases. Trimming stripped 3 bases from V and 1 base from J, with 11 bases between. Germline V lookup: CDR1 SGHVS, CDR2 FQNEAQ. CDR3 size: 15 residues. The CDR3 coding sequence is TGTGCCAGCAGCTTGAACCAGCGGGGCACAGATACGCAGTATTTT. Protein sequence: CASSLNQRGTDTQYF.

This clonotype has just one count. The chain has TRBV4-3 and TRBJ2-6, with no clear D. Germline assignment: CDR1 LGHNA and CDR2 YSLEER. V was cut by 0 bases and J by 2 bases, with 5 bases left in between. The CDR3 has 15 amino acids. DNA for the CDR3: TGCGCCAGCAGCCAAGACAGACCTGGGGCCAACGTCCTGACTTTC. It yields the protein CASSQDRPGANVLTF.

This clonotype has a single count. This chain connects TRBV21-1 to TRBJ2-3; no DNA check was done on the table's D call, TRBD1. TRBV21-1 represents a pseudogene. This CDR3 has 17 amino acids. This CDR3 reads CASSKRQGAPNTDTQYF. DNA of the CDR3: TGTGCCAGCAGCAAGAGACAGGGGGCCCCCAACACAGATACGCAGTATTTT.

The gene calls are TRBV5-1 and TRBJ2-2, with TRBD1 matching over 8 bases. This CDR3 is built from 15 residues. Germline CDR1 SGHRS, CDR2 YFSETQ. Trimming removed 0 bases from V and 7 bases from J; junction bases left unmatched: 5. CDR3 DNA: TGCGCCAGCAGCTTGGCAGGGGGCTATGGCGGGGAGCTGTTTTTT. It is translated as CASSLAGGYGGELFF. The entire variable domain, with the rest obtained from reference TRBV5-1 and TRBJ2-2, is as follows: KAGVTQTPRYLIKTRGQQVTLSCSPISGHRSVSWYQQTPGQGLQFLFEYFSETQRNKGNFPGRFSGRQFSNSRSEMNVSTLELGDSALYLCASSLAGGYGGELFFGEGSRLTVL.

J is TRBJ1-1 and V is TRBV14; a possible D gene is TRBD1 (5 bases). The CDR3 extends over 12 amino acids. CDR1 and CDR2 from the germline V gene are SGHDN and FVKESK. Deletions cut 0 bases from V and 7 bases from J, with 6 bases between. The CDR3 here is CASSQEGREAFF. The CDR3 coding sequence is TGTGCCAGCAGCCAAGAGGGGCGTGAAGCTTTCTTT.

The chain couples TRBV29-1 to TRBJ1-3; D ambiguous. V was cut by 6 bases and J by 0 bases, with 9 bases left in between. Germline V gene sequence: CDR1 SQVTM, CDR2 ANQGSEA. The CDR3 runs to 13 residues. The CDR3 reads CSVISDSGNTIYF. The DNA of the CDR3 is TGCAGCGTAATTTCAGACTCTGGAAACACCATATATTTT. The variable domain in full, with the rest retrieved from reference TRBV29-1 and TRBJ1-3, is SAVISQKPSRDICQRGTSLTIQCQVDSQVTMMFWYRQQPGQSLTLIATANQGSEATYESGFVIDKFPISRPNLTFSTLTVSNMSPEDSSIYLCSVISDSGNTIYFGEGSWLTVV.

This chain's CDR3 is CASSKQGGYGYTF. The CDR3 DNA follows: TGTGCCAGCAGCAAACAGGGAGGGTATGGCTACACCTTC. J is TRBJ1-2 and V is TRBV13; TRBD1 might be the D (6 bases). The V gene's germline CDR1 is PRHDT and CDR2 FYEKMQ (reference sequence). Trimming stripped 5 bases from V and 5 bases from J, with 12 bases between. This CDR3 is built from 13 residues.

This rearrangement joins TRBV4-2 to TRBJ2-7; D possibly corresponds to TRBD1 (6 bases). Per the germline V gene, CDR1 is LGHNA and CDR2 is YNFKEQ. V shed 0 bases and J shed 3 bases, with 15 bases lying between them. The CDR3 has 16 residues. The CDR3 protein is CASSQETGASNYEQYF. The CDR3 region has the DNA TGTGCCAGCAGCCAAGAGACAGGAGCTTCTAACTACGAGCAGTACTTC.

CDR3 in amino acids: CASSPGLEGGEQFF. In nucleotides, the CDR3 is TGTGCCAGCAGCCCGGGACTAGAGGGCGGCGAGCAGTTCTTC. V is TRBV5-6 and J is TRBJ2-1; 8 nucleotides match TRBD2. The CDR3 totals 14 residues. Germline V gene data show CDR1 as SGHDT and CDR2 as YYEEEE. V lost 4 bases, J lost 10 bases, and 10 bases stayed unmatched.

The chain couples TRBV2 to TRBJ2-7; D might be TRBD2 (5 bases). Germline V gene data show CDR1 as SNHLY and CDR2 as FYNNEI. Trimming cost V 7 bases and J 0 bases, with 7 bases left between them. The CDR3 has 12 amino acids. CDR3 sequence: CASTAGSYEQYF. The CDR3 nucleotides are TGTGCCAGCACCGCGGGCTCCTACGAGCAGTACTTC.